This T cell receptor (beta chain) was sequenced during a study of control samples from healthy donors and cancer patients. This clone was observed a single time. Germline loops: CDR1 MNHEY, CDR2 SVGEGT. V shed 6 bases and J shed 8 bases, with 16 bases lying between them. The CDR3 covers 13 residues. Sequencing used immunoSEQ multiplex PCR; TCRdb keeps in-frame clones, though not all of them. The sample lists around 100,000 clones; roughly 89% were seen once. The clonotype comes from a human donor in good health. The donor label of this sample is uncertain. Sequencing was done on a sample of blood. The chain has TRBV6-2 or TRBV6-3 and TRBJ1-2; maybe TRBD1 (6 bases). The CDR3 nucleotides are TGTGCCAGCAGCTCGGAAGGGGGGAGAGGCTACACCTTC. Translation: CASSSEGGRGYTF.